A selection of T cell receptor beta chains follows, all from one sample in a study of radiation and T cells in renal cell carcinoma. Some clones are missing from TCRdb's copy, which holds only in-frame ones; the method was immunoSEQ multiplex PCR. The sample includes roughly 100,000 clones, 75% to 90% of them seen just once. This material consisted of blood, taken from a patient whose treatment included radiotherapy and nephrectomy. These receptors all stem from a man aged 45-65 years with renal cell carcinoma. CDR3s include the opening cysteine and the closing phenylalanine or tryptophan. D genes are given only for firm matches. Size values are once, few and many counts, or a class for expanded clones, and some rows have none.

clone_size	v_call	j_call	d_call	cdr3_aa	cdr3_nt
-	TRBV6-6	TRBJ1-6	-	CASIDRRNSPLHF	TGTGCCAGCATCGACAGAAGAAATTCACCCCTCCACTTT
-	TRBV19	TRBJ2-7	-	CASSISRTGPYEQYF	TGTGCCAGTAGTATCTCCCGGACTGGCCCCTACGAGCAGTACTTC
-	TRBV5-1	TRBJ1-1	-	CASSYTQWTGNTEAFF	TGCGCCAGCAGTTACACACAATGGACGGGCAACACTGAAGCTTTCTTT
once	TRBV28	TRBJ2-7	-	CASSPPGSGLYEQYF	TGTGCCAGCAGTCCCCCCGGCAGCGGACTATACGAGCAGTACTTC
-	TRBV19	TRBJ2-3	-	CASSIGGTDTQYF	TGTGCCAGTAGTATCGGGGGCACAGATACGCAGTATTTT
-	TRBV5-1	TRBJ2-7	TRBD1	CASSAYRGRSYEQYF	TGCGCCAGCAGCGCCTACAGGGGGCGCTCCTACGAGCAGTACTTC
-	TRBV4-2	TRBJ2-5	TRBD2	CASSQDSGGGALETQYF	TGTGCCAGCAGCCAGGATTCCGGCGGGGGGGCCTTAGAGACCCAGTACTTC
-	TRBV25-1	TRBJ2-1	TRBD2	CASSESWTSGEQFF	TGTGCCAGCAGTGAATCTTGGACTAGCGGTGAGCAGTTCTTC
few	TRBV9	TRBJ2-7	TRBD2	CASSVEGGAGAYEQYF	TGTGCCAGCAGCGTAGAGGGGGGAGCGGGAGCCTACGAGCAGTACTTC
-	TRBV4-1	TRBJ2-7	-	CASSQDHRGASFYEQYF	TGCGCCAGCAGCCAAGATCACCGGGGGGCGTCTTTCTACGAGCAGTACTTC
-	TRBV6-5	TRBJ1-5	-	CASSYSLRSNQPQHF	TGTGCCAGCAGTTACTCACTAAGGTCCAATCAGCCCCAGCATTTT
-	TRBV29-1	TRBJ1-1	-	CSAYGGVVNTEAFF	TGCAGCGCCTATGGGGGAGTGGTGAACACTGAAGCTTTCTTT
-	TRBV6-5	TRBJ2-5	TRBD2	CASSPSYSGGETQYF	TGTGCCAGCAGTCCCTCCTATAGCGGGGGGGAGACCCAGTACTTC
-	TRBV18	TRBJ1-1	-	CASSPGQLMNTEAFF	TGTGCCAGCTCACCAGGACAGTTAATGAACACTGAAGCTTTCTTT
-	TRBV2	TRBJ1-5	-	CASRLGSGAQHF	TGTGCCAGCAGGTTAGGGTCTGGGGCCCAGCATTTT
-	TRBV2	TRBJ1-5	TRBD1	CASSEGTGRSPQHF	TGTGCCAGCAGTGAAGGGACAGGTCGGTCGCCCCAGCATTTT
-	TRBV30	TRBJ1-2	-	CAWSVVQGHGYTF	TGTGCCTGGAGTGTAGTCCAGGGACATGGCTACACCTTC
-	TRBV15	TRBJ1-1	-	CATSRDLGDTEAFF	TGTGCCACCAGCAGAGATCTGGGAGACACTGAAGCTTTCTTT
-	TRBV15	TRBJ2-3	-	CATRQSFPDTQYF	TGTGCCACCAGGCAATCCTTTCCCGATACGCAGTATTTT
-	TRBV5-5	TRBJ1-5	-	CASSFGYSNQPQHF	TGTGCCAGCAGCTTCGGTTATAGCAATCAGCCCCAGCATTTT
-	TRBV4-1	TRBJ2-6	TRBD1	CASSPRRQGAGGANVLTF	TGCGCCAGCAGCCCACGAAGACAGGGGGCGGGAGGGGCCAACGTCCTGACTTTC
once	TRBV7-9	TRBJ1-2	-	CASSLPQEDGYTF	TGTGCCAGCAGCTTACCACAGGAAGATGGCTACACCTTC
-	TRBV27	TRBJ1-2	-	CASSLGGLKGYTF	TGTGCCAGCAGTTTAGGGGGCCTAAAGGGCTACACCTTC
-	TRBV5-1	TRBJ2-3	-	CASSVSSTDTQYF	TGCGCCAGCAGCGTGTCTAGCACAGATACGCAGTATTTT
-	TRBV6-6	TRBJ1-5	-	CASRTGPVEPQHF	TGTGCCAGCAGGACAGGTCCTGTTGAGCCCCAGCATTTT
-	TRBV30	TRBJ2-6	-	CAWSPPSGQSLGANVLTF	TGTGCCTGGAGTCCCCCTTCCGGACAAAGCCTCGGGGCCAACGTCCTGACTTTC
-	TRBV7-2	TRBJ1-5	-	CASSFGRESNQPQHF	TGTGCCAGCAGCTTCGGACGGGAGAGCAATCAGCCCCAGCATTTT
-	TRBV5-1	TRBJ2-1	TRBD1	CASSLAPGAGGWSEQFF	TGCGCCAGCAGCTTGGCCCCCGGGGCAGGGGGCTGGAGTGAGCAGTTCTTC
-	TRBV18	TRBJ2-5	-	CASRSQRQETQYF	TGTGCCAGCCGGAGTCAGCGTCAAGAGACCCAGTACTTC
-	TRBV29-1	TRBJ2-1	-	CSVETGGVSQFF	TGCAGCGTTGAAACAGGGGGGGTATCGCAGTTCTTC
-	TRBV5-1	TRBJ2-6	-	CASSFGSGANVLTF	TGCGCCAGCAGCTTTGGCTCTGGGGCCAACGTCCTGACTTTC
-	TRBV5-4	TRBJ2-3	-	CASSIDTDTQYF	TGTGCCAGCAGCATCGACACAGATACGCAGTATTTT
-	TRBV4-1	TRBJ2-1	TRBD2	CASSQQPGGNEQFF	TGCGCCAGCAGCCAACAGCCGGGGGGGAATGAGCAGTTCTTC
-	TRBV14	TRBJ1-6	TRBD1	CASSQTGGISPLHF	TGTGCCAGCAGCCAAACAGGGGGGATATCACCCCTCCACTTT
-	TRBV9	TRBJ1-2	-	CASSVAGSDGYTF	TGTGCCAGCAGCGTAGCCGGGTCCGATGGCTACACCTTC
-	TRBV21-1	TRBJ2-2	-	CASDAWGPGELFF	TGTGCCAGCGACGCTTGGGGACCCGGGGAGCTGTTTTTT
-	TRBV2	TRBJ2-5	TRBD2	CASPKTSGIRETQYF	TGTGCCAGCCCGAAGACTAGCGGGATTAGGGAGACCCAGTACTTC
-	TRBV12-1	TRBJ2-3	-	CASSFHGTSGRGSEQTTDTQYF	TGTGCCAGCAGCTTTCATGGGACTAGCGGGAGGGGATCTGAACAGACCACAGATACGCAGTATTTT
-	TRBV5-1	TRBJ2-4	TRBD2	CASSLSPVGGSPAKNIQYF	TGCGCCAGCAGCTTGAGTCCAGTCGGGGGGAGTCCCGCCAAAAACATTCAGTACTTC
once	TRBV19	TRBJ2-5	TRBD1	CASSTGVEETQYF	TGTGCCAGTTCGACAGGGGTGGAGGAGACCCAGTACTTC
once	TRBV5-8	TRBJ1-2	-	CASSPDSYGYTF	TGTGCCAGCAGCCCGGACAGTTATGGCTACACCTTC
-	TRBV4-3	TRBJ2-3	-	CASSQAYPGTDTQYF	TGCGCCAGCAGCCAAGCTTATCCCGGGACAGATACGCAGTATTTT
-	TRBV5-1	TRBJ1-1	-	CASSLEWKNTEAFF	TGCGCCAGCAGCTTGGAGTGGAAGAACACTGAAGCTTTCTTT
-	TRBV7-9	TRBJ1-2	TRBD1	CASSRSGQGAGGYTF	TGTGCCAGCAGCCGCAGCGGACAGGGGGCCGGTGGCTACACCTTC
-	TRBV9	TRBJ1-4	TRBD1	CASSGDRGEKLFF	TGTGCCAGCAGCGGAGACAGGGGCGAAAAACTGTTTTTT